The T cell receptor (beta chain) described here comes from a study of cytomegalovirus exposure and HLA in healthy donors. Study-wide results and caveats: Previous analysis showed most TCR beta V segments were productive about 87% or about 30% of the time. Presence/absence analyses assumed roughly uniform sequencing depth across donors.

PCR used 60 Vbeta primers and 13 Jbeta primers. Here immunoSEQ multiplex PCR was the method, and the copy in TCRdb shows in-frame clones only, minus some. The sample lists 150,000 to 200,000 clones; 70% to 80% were seen once. On this clone itself: Its cognate antigen is unknown.

Sample: PBMCs. The origin of this receptor is a woman aged 60-75 years in good health and CMV-seropositive.

Written as DNA, the CDR3 is TGTGCCAGCAGCGTAGAGCGATCCGAGACCCAGTACTTC. It is translated as CASSVERSETQYF. The chain joins TRBV9 to TRBJ2-5, with D hard to call. V lost 0 bases, J lost 5 bases, and 8 bases lay in between. Germline CDR1 SGDLS, CDR2 YYNGEE. This CDR3 region has 13 residues.